The 22 T cell receptor beta chains presented below share a single source sample, sequenced in a study of graft-versus-host responses after intestinal transplantation. Generated by immunoSEQ multiplex PCR, the TCRdb table keeps only in-frame clones and is missing some. The top ten hold around 0.73% of the sample, which has 100,000 to 140,000 clones, roughly 87% seen once. These TCRs are of unknown antigen specificity. This sample comprised unstimulated CD4+ T cells sorted from spleen or lymph node cells, obtained before transplant. These receptors came from a human donor who was the organ donor for an intestinal transplant.

V usage is TRBV7-9 and J usage is TRBJ1-2, with D uncertain. Trimming left V 0 bases short and J 1 base short, with 15 bases between. The CDR3 runs to 17 residues. In germline, CDR1 is SEHNR, CDR2 FQNEAQ (reference sequence). The CDR3 loop reads CASSLAQAGNRNYGYTF. The CDR3 DNA reads as TGTGCCAGCAGCTTAGCGCAGGCAGGAAACCGTAACTATGGCTACACCTTC.

V and J are TRBV15 and TRBJ1-6; TRBD1 is a possible D gene (5 bases). The germline V gene has CDR1 LNHNV and CDR2 YYDKDF (reference sequence). Trimming left V 0 bases short and J 2 bases short, with 8 bases between. The CDR3 totals 16 residues. Written as DNA, the CDR3 is TGTGCCACCAGCAGAGAGAGGGGCCCCTATAATTCACCCCTCCACTTT. Amino acids: CATSRERGPYNSPLHF.

This sequence joins TRBV7-2 and TRBJ2-3; D assignment may be TRBD1 or TRBD2 (6 bases each). There are 13 residues in the CDR3. Germline assignment: CDR1 SGHTA and CDR2 FQGNSA. V was cut by 1 base and J by 6 bases, with 8 bases left in between. CDR3 sequence (DNA): TGTGCCAGCAGCTTAGGGAGGGGGGATACGCAGTATTTT. Protein sequence: CASSLGRGDTQYF.

The chain has TRBV7-3 and TRBJ2-7, with TRBD1 identical over 7 bases. CDR1 is SGHTA and CDR2 is FQGTGA in the germline V gene. The CDR3 sequence is 15 residues long. Trimming took 1 base from V and 5 from J; bases not matched to a gene: 8. The CDR3 nucleotides are TGTGCCAGCAGCTTAAACCCAGGGGGTATCGACGAGCAGTACTTC. This encodes CASSLNPGGIDEQYF.

The genes are TRBV7-5 and TRBJ1-4; the listed D gene, TRBD1, was not tested against the DNA. TRBV7-5 is a recognized pseudogene. CDR3 size: 18 residues. CDR3 sequence (DNA): TGTGTCAGAAGCAGACGCGGACAGGGACGAAGGCCGGGGGAAAAACTGTTTTTT. It is translated as CVRSRRGQGRRPGEKLFF.

A single count supports this clone. For the CDR3, the DNA is TGTGCCAGCAGTTTGGGGCAGAACTATGGCTACACCTTC. Amino acid sequence: CASSLGQNYGYTF. The rearrangement joins TRBV28 to TRBJ1-2; D perhaps matches TRBD1 (5 bases). The CDR3 consists of 13 residues. Trimming shortened V by 3 bases and J by 2 bases, and 7 bases separated the two germline ends. Germline values: CDR1 MDHEN, CDR2 SYDVKM.

In its sample, this clone was seen once. The CDR3 DNA sequence: TGTGCCAGCAGTGTTAACCCCACCGGGGAGCTGTTTTTT. It codes for CASSVNPTGELFF. The rearrangement uses TRBV2 and TRBJ2-2, with D unresolved. The CDR3 has 13 residues. V dropped 4 bases and J dropped 4 bases, with 7 bases sitting between them. Germline CDR1 is SNHLY and CDR2 is FYNNEI.

CDR3 sequence (DNA): TGTGCCAGCAGCTTAAATTCGGGACAGGGGGAAAAACTGTTTTTT. This translates into CASSLNSGQGEKLFF. The V gene is TRBV7-3, the J gene TRBJ1-4; the match to TRBD1 covers 10 bases. Trimming removed 1 base from V and 8 bases from J; junction bases left unmatched: 4. Germline V CDR1 and CDR2: SGHTA, FQGTGA. The CDR3 is 15 amino acids.

The genes are TRBV7-3 and TRBJ1-4; 8 nucleotides agree with TRBD1. From germline, CDR1 is SGHTA and CDR2 FQGTGA. There are 14 residues in the CDR3. Trimming at V came to 6 bases and at J to 5 bases, leaving 5 bases not matched to a gene. The CDR3, as DNA: TGTGCCAGCAGTCCCGGACAGGGAAATGAAAAACTGTTTTTT. As protein: CASSPGQGNEKLFF.

The rearrangement uses TRBV6-5 and TRBJ1-3, with D maybe TRBD1 (6 bases). The CDR3 has 14 residues. Between the trimmed V and J ends, which lost 4 bases and 4 bases, there was a span of 11 bases. Germline V gene data show CDR1 as MNHEY and CDR2 as SVGAGI. DNA of the CDR3: TGTGCCAGCAGTTCCCGGGGGGGCGGAAACACCATATATTTT. Residues: CASSSRGGGNTIYF.

The V gene is TRBV6-5, the J gene TRBJ1-1; D may be TRBD1 (5 bases). Trimming stripped 6 bases from V and 5 bases from J, with 16 bases between. The germline V gene encodes CDR1 MNHEY and CDR2 SVGAGI. The CDR3 sequence is 14 residues long. The CDR3 region is CASSVRGQGTEAFF. The CDR3, as DNA: TGTGCCAGCAGCGTTAGGGGTCAGGGAACTGAAGCTTTCTTT.

The V and J genes are TRBV4-2 and TRBJ2-3; possibly TRBD2 for D (6 bases). Trimming stripped 0 bases from V and 2 bases from J, with 12 bases between. CDR1 and CDR2 from the germline V gene are LGHNA and YNFKEQ. The CDR3 totals 16 residues. The CDR3 protein is CASSQDLVAVTDTQYF. CDR3 nucleotides: TGTGCCAGCAGCCAAGATCTGGTAGCGGTCACAGATACGCAGTATTTT.

The chain couples TRBV10-2 to TRBJ2-1, with TRBD1 matching 12 bases. The CDR3 runs to 16 residues. V trimming: 4 bases; J trimming: 7 bases; junction bases outside the gene matches: 8. CDR1 is WSHSY, CDR2 SAAADI, per germline. CDR3 nucleotide sequence: TGCGCCAGCAGTGTTTTGGGACAGGGGGCGAAGAATGAGCAGTTCTTC. As protein: CASSVLGQGAKNEQFF.

This clone occurred a few times. The chain is built from TRBV18 and TRBJ2-7; 7 bases agree with TRBD1. There are 13 residues in the CDR3. With 6 bases clipped from V and 2 bases from J, the junction kept 4 bases outside the gene matches. Germline V gene data show CDR1 as KGHSH and CDR2 as LQKENI. This chain's CDR3 is CASSGTAAYEQYF. CDR3 sequence (DNA): TGTGCCAGCTCCGGGACAGCCGCCTACGAGCAGTACTTC.

The chain links TRBV5-1 to TRBJ1-1; no definite D call. Germline CDR1 is SGHRS and CDR2 is YFSETQ. The CDR3 length is 12 residues. Trimming pared 1 base from V and 5 bases from J, leaving 6 bases between. CDR3 in DNA: TGCGCCAGCAGCTTGAGAGGGACTGAAGCTTTCTTT. It translates to CASSLRGTEAFF.

There are a few counts of this clone. The chain employs TRBV11-3 and TRBJ2-2; possible D gene TRBD2, 6 bases. Deletions cut 1 base from V and 0 bases from J, with 6 bases between. This CDR3 comprises 15 residues. Germline CDR1 and CDR2: SGHNT and YENEEA. The DNA for the CDR3 is TGTGCCAGCAGCTTAGCGGGAGCGAACACCGGGGAGCTGTTTTTT. Encoded protein: CASSLAGANTGELFF.

V gene TRBV27 combines with J gene TRBJ1-2, with unresolved D. Germline CDR1 and CDR2: MNHEY and SMNVEV (reference sequence). There are 15 residues in the CDR3. V was pared by 6 bases and J by 4 bases, with 18 bases between. For the CDR3, the DNA is TGTGCCAGCAGCACCGACCTTCGGTCCGCCTATGGCTACACCTTC. It is translated as CASSTDLRSAYGYTF.

This chain uses TRBV7-8 with TRBJ2-2; D perhaps matches TRBD2 (6 bases). The germline V and J ends were trimmed by 1 base and 5 bases, with 14 bases remaining between them. This CDR3 spans 16 amino acids. Germline V gene lookup returns CDR1 SGHVS and CDR2 FQNEAQ. CDR3 loop: CASSLVSRAGTGELFF. CDR3 sequence (DNA): TGTGCCAGCAGCTTAGTTTCTAGGGCGGGAACCGGGGAGCTGTTTTTT. The full variable domain, with the rest looked up from reference TRBV7-8 and TRBJ2-2, is GAGVSQSPRYKVAKRGQDVALRCDPISGHVSLFWYQQALGQGPEFLTYFQNEAQLDKSGLPSDRFFAERPEGSVSTLKIQRTQQEDSAVYLCASSLVSRAGTGELFFGEGSRLTVL.

This clone has only one observation. The rearrangement links TRBV2 to TRBJ2-1, with TRBD1 matching over 8 bases. CDR1 SNHLY and CDR2 FYNNEI come from the germline V gene. V was clipped by 6 bases and J by 3 bases; unmatched bases: 4. The CDR3 consists of 14 residues. The CDR3 region is CASSGQGDYNEQFF. CDR3 sequence (DNA): TGTGCCAGCAGCGGACAGGGTGACTACAATGAGCAGTTCTTC. Looking up the rest from reference TRBV2 and TRBJ2-1 gives the full variable domain: EPEVTQTPSHQVTQMGQEVILRCVPISNHLYFYWYRQILGQKVEFLVSFYNNEISEKSEIFDDQFSVERPDGSNFTLKIRSTKLEDSAMYFCASSGQGDYNEQFFGPGTRLTVL.

V and J are TRBV5-1 and TRBJ2-7; D not certain. Looked up from germline, CDR1 is SGHRS and CDR2 is YFSETQ. The V and J ends lost 2 bases and 0 bases respectively, with 6 bases between them. The CDR3 length is 13 residues. The CDR3: CASSFGSSYEQYF. CDR3 DNA sequence: TGCGCCAGCAGCTTCGGTAGCTCCTACGAGCAGTACTTC.

The CDR3 region is CASSVEPGASPLHF. The CDR3 nucleotides are TGTGCCAGCAGCGTAGAGCCAGGAGCGTCACCCCTCCACTTT. The chain recombines TRBV9 with TRBJ1-6, with D uncertain. Trimming shortened V by 0 bases and J by 10 bases, and 11 bases separated the two germline ends. The CDR3 covers 14 residues. CDR1 SGDLS and CDR2 YYNGEE come from the germline V gene.

The gene calls are TRBV4-1 and TRBJ2-6, with D possibly TRBD1 on 6 matching bases. V was cut by 4 bases and J by 0 bases, with 13 bases left in between. The CDR3 has 17 residues. The germline CDR1 and CDR2 sequences are MGHRA and YSYEKL. CDR3 nucleotide sequence: TGCGCCAGCAGCCTTAGACAGGAGACCTCTGGGGCCAACGTCCTGACTTTC. This sequence encodes CASSLRQETSGANVLTF.